These 20 T cell receptor beta chains share one sample of origin, sequenced in a study of metastatic and nonmetastatic thyroid tumors. Patients were all untreated before their thyroid surgery. TCRdb recomputed clones from the PCR reads via MiXCR. The sample holds around 34,000 clones, around 17% seen once. What was sequenced was blood. These receptor sequences come from a female donor with papillary thyroid cancer or a benign thyroid nodule (not recorded which). Some clones in this sample may be carry-over from other donors' samples.

This clone came up many times. The rearrangement joins TRBV6-1 to TRBJ2-5, with 7 bases that match TRBD1. V lost 7 bases and J lost 4; bases outside the gene matches: 9. Germline V gene sequence: CDR1 MNHNS, CDR2 SASEGT. The length of the CDR3 is 14 residues. CDR3: CASTRGRVGETQYF. The DNA of the CDR3 is TGTGCCAGCACCAGGGGGAGAGTAGGAGAGACCCAGTACTTC.

The chain has TRBV11-2 and TRBJ2-3; 11 nucleotides line up with TRBD2. With 1 base clipped from V and 0 bases from J, the junction kept 6 bases outside the gene matches. Per germline, CDR1 SGHAT and CDR2 FQNNGV. The CDR3 is 18 residues long. The CDR3 DNA is TGTGCCAGCAGCTTAGGTTCTAGCGGGGGGTGGAGCACAGATACGCAGTATTTT. It encodes CASSLGSSGGWSTDTQYF.

This clone has at least ten counts. The chain employs TRBV11-2 and TRBJ2-1; tentatively, D is TRBD1 or TRBD2 (6 bases each). The length of the CDR3 is 17 residues. The V gene's germline CDR1 is SGHAT and CDR2 FQNNGV. Trimming pared 5 bases from V and 6 bases from J, leaving 23 bases between. CDR3 DNA sequence: TGTGCCAGCAGCCCCTTGGGGGGCCCGACCACTCGCAATGAGCAGTTCTTC. Translated, it gives CASSPLGGPTTRNEQFF.

Ten or more counts support this clone. This chain uses TRBV3-1 with TRBJ1-2; D not resolved. The V gene lost 2 bases and the J gene lost 8 bases, with 12 bases spanning the gap. CDR1 is LGHDT and CDR2 is YNNKEL in the germline V gene (reference sequence). CDR3 length: 13 residues. CDR3 in amino acids: CASSQRPGRGYTF. The DNA of the CDR3 is TGTGCCAGCAGCCAACGGCCCGGGAGGGGCTACACCTTC.

This clone was picked up many times. V is TRBV28 and J is TRBJ2-6; D uncertain. Germline CDR1 MDHEN, CDR2 SYDVKM. V dropped 5 bases and J dropped 1 base, with 3 bases sitting between them. The CDR3 sequence is 13 residues long. The CDR3 coding sequence is TGTGCCAGCAGTCAATCTGGGGCCAACGTCCTGACTTTC. Its protein product is CASSQSGANVLTF.

In its sample, this clone is medium-sized. The CDR3 here is CSAKRTGATYEQYF. CDR3 in DNA: TGCAGTGCTAAAAGGACAGGGGCTACCTACGAGCAGTACTTC. The chain is built from TRBV20-1 and TRBJ2-7, with TRBD1 matching 9 bases. CDR1 DFQATT and CDR2 SNEGSKA come from the germline V gene (reference sequence). The J segment lost 2 bases and the V segment lost 4 bases, leaving 6 bases of the junction unmatched. The CDR3 is 14 residues long.

This clone was recorded a few times. A much larger clone sits a single nucleotide away, making a read error possible. The CDR3 loop is CASSLTPSTDTQYF. CDR3 sequence (DNA): TGTGCCAGCAGCTTAACGCCCAGCACAGATACGCAGTATTTT. The chain is built from TRBV7-9 and TRBJ2-3, with D hard to call. Trimming cost V 2 bases and J 0 bases, with 6 bases left between them. The germline CDR1 and CDR2 sequences are SEHNR and FQNEAQ (reference sequence). The CDR3 runs 14 residues.

In this sample, this clone turned up many times. J is TRBJ2-5 and V is TRBV29-1, with a weak D call TRBD2 (6 bases). The germline V gene has CDR1 SQVTM and CDR2 ANQGSEA. This CDR3 is 15 amino acids long. V was cut by 0 bases and J by 7 bases, with 18 bases left in between. The CDR3 DNA reads TGCAGCGTTGAAGATTCGGGGGTCGGGGTTGGGACCCAGTACTTC. Its translation: CSVEDSGVGVGTQYF.

Of note for this clone: One end of the junction varies from germline; a read error may be responsible. V gene TRBV11-2 combines with J gene TRBJ1-1, with D maybe TRBD1 (6 bases). Germline loops: CDR1 SGHAT, CDR2 FQNNGV. The CDR3 length is 14 residues. CDR3 sequence: CANSLSSGAAAAFF. DNA for the CDR3: TGTGCCAACAGCCTATCATCAGGGGCGGCCGCGGCTTTCTTT.

This clone appeared many times. The rearrangement joins TRBV4-2 to TRBJ2-3; D is undetermined. The CDR3 loop spans 11 amino acids. Per germline, CDR1 LGHNA and CDR2 YNFKEQ. V shed 8 bases and J shed 2 bases, with 5 bases lying between them. The CDR3 DNA follows: TGTGCCAGCGCGGCCACAGATACGCAGTATTTT. Its translation is CASAATDTQYF.

This clone was seen only once. This rearrangement joins TRBV7-8 to TRBJ2-7, with TRBD2 matching over 9 bases. Losses at the gene ends were 0 bases for V and 1 base for J; bases not matched to a gene: 4. There are 16 residues in the CDR3. From germline, CDR1 is SGHVS and CDR2 FQNEAQ. In DNA form, the CDR3 reads TGTGCCAGCAGCTTAGCTGGACTAGCGAGTTCCTACGAGCAGTACGTC. Residues: CASSLAGLASSYEQYV.

A note on this clone: The final CDR3 position lacks the conserved phenylalanine or tryptophan, pointing to a likely read error. The DNA is left out, because the CDR3 cannot be placed on it with certainty; the CDR3 is given as TCRdb lists it. The chain has TRBV15 and TRBJ2-3; the D call of TRBD2 is as the table states it, not checked on the DNA. The germline CDR1 and CDR2 sequences are LNHNV and YYDKDF (reference sequence). The CDR3 totals 18 residues, both ends included. The CDR3: CATSGIPGLFPYEQYFGP.

This clone was detected many times. The rearrangement joins TRBV5-1 to TRBJ2-3; D remains unclear. Looked up from germline, CDR1 is SGHRS and CDR2 is YFSETQ. With 0 bases removed from V and 5 bases from J, the gap between germline ends came to 13 bases. The CDR3 extends over 15 amino acids. The CDR3 here is CASSLDGQPGDTQYF. CDR3 DNA sequence: TGCGCCAGCAGCTTGGATGGCCAGCCGGGAGATACGCAGTATTTT.

The table lists this clone with many counts. This sequence joins TRBV20-1 and TRBJ1-6; a possible D gene is TRBD1 (6 bases). The CDR3 is 19 amino acids. Per the germline V gene, CDR1 is DFQATT and CDR2 is SNEGSKA (reference sequence). Trimming took 5 bases from V and 4 from J, leaving 27 bases between them. The CDR3 sequence is CSAQRGAVKGPHYNSPLHF. CDR3 nucleotides: TGCAGTGCTCAAAGGGGGGCAGTAAAGGGTCCGCATTATAATTCACCCCTCCACTTT.

This clone was detected ten times or more. The CDR3: CASSVGVGSGSEQYF. CDR3 sequence (DNA): TGTGCCAGCAGCGTAGGGGTGGGTAGCGGGAGCGAGCAGTACTTC. This chain connects TRBV9 to TRBJ2-7; 9 bases match TRBD2. The CDR3 is 15 residues long. V was clipped by 0 bases and J by 6 bases; unmatched bases: 7. Germline V gene data show CDR1 as SGDLS and CDR2 as YYNGEE. The full variable domain, its missing parts supplied by reference TRBV9 and TRBJ2-7, is DSGVTQTPKHLITATGQRVTLRCSPRSGDLSVYWYQQSLDQGLQFLIQYYNGEERAKGNILERFSAQQFPDLHSELNLSSLELGDSALYFCASSVGVGSGSEQYFGPGTRLTVT.

By share, this clone ranks as large. The chain has TRBV20-1 and TRBJ2-1; D is unclear. V was pared by 5 bases and J by 6 bases, with 8 bases between. CDR1 is DFQATT and CDR2 is SNEGSKA in the germline V gene (reference sequence). The CDR3 runs 11 residues. The CDR3 DNA reads TGCAGTGCTGAGTATAGCAATGAGCAGTTCTTC. Translated: CSAEYSNEQFF.

The CDR3 loop is CASSRTGTSGIRSSYEQYF. The DNA for the CDR3 is TGTGCCAGCAGTCGAACCGGGACTAGCGGAATCAGGAGCTCCTACGAGCAGTACTTC. V gene TRBV2 combines with J gene TRBJ2-7; 11 bases are a match to TRBD2. Germline values: CDR1 SNHLY, CDR2 FYNNEI. The CDR3 loop spans 19 amino acids. J lost 0 bases, V lost 5 bases, and 15 bases had no gene match.

The V call is TRBV6-1, the J call TRBJ1-4; D unresolved. Germline V gene data show CDR1 as MNHNS and CDR2 as SASEGT. This CDR3 is 17 amino acids long. The V end lost 5 bases, the J end lost 4 bases, and 20 bases lay between the germline ends. DNA of the CDR3: TGTGCCAGCAGTCCCGGGGTCTTCCTGATGATTAATGAAAAACTGTTTTTT. This translates into CASSPGVFLMINEKLFF.

Many counts were recorded for this clone. This chain uses TRBV6-1 with TRBJ2-1; D call uncertain. Germline CDR1 reads MNHNS; CDR2 reads SASEGT. V lost 10 bases, J lost 0 bases, and 16 bases lay in between. This CDR3 spans 15 amino acids. In nucleotides, the CDR3 is TGTGCCACCTCACGTCGGAGCCACTCCTACAATGAGCAGTTCTTC. Amino acid sequence: CATSRRSHSYNEQFF.

This clone was detected many times. This chain connects TRBV19 to TRBJ1-5; maybe TRBD1 (5 bases). The germline V gene has CDR1 LNHDA and CDR2 SQIVND (reference sequence). The CDR3 covers 15 residues. V lost 5 bases and J lost 7, with 18 bases in between. The CDR3 sequence: CASSPDSRSVQPQHF. CDR3 nucleotide sequence: TGTGCCAGTAGTCCCGACAGCAGGTCGGTACAGCCCCAGCATTTT.